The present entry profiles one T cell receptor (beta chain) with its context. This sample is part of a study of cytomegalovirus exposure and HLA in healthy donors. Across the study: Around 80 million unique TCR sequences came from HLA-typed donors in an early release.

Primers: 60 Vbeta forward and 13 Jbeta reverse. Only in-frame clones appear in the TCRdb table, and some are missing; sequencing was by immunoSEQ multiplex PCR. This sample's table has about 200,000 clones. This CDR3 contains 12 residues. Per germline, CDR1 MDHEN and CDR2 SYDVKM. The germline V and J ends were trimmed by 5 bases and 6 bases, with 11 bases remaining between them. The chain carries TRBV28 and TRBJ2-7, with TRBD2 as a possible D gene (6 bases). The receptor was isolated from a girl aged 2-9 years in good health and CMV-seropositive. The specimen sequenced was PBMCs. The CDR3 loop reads CASSGGLSEQYF. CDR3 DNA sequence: TGTGCCAGCAGTGGGGGGTTATCCGAGCAGTACTTC.